This T cell receptor (beta chain) was identified during a study of PD-L1 blockade in urothelial cancer. Time point in this sample: pretreatment peripheral blood. Germline-derived CDR1 and CDR2 are GTSNPN and SVGIG (reference sequence). There are 13 residues in the CDR3. V was cut by 5 bases and J by 6 bases, with 14 bases left in between. Generated by immunoSEQ multiplex PCR, the TCRdb table keeps only in-frame clones and is missing some. In the table there are roughly 91,000 clones, 70% to 90% of which are singletons. The specimen comprised PBMCs, sampled around atezolizumab (anti-PD-L1) treatment. V is TRBV30 and J is TRBJ1-5; D gene ambiguous. This sequence originates from a man between 60 and 75 years old with urothelial cancer. The CDR3 is CAWAGNGLQPQHF. CDR3 nucleotide sequence: TGTGCCTGGGCCGGGAACGGCCTTCAGCCCCAGCATTTT.